The T cell receptor (beta chain) described here comes from a study of neurological immune-mediated disorders. This clonotype appeared once. Its specificity is unknown. A much larger clone differs by one base, so this may be a read error. Time point meaning: longitudinal time-point 2. Study outcomes and limitations: No CDR3 amino acid sequences recurred among expanded clones across subjects, suggesting private repertoires in all groups. Patients with HTLV-1-associated myelopathy showed the most TCR clonal expansion. Those with multiple sclerosis showed the least, falling below healthy controls.

This CDR3 spans 16 amino acids. It was by 5'RACE with 10-nucleotide random UMIs that the cDNA was made. TCRdb used MiXCR to reprocess the 5' RACE reads, holding one entry per CDR3 protein. The sample consists of some 100,000 distinct CDR3 sequences, over 10% of them appearing once. The receptor comes from a female donor with HTLV-1-associated myelopathy (HAM/TSP). V usage is TRBV12-3 or TRBV12-4 and J usage is TRBJ2-7; 10 nucleotides line up with TRBD2. The sequenced sample consisted of PBMCs. CDR3 amino acids: CVSSFYLAGDSYEQYF. CDR3 DNA: TGTGTCAGCAGTTTTTATCTAGCGGGGGACTCCTACGAGCAGTACTTC.